The clone carrying this T cell receptor (beta chain) was observed once. Trimming took off 3 bases at V and 3 bases at J, with 12 bases between the two ends. Germline CDR1 is MNHNS and CDR2 is SASEGT. The CDR3 loop spans 15 amino acids. These data are taken from a study of blood T cell repertoires in COVID-19. Turning to the study itself: Samples of COVID-19 (acute and convalescent) were obtained from the United States, Italy and Spain. Nucleic acid was either cDNA or gDNA, and it came from T cells, B-cell-depleted T cells, or PBMCs.

Original handling: Nucleated cell number was recorded as an estimate derived from reference gene primer amplification. TCRdb's table, derived via immunoSEQ multiplex PCR, lists solely in-frame clones and lacks some. That table furnishes V, J and clone size, whereas the DNA furnished D and trimming. Of 87,000 or so clones detected, more than 70% appear once; the ten largest clones hold 7.4%. This sequence was found in a human donor with acute or convalescent COVID-19. The donor label of this sample is uncertain. Sequenced input: peripheral blood. V gene TRBV6-1 combines with J gene TRBJ1-5; D is unclear. CDR3: CASSDGGSVNQPQHF. The CDR3 DNA is TGTGCCAGCAGTGATGGAGGGAGTGTCAATCAGCCCCAGCATTTT.